Listed here is a single T cell receptor (beta chain). The specificity of this receptor is unknown. No clone much larger than this one lies a single base away; base qualities are absent. The data are from a study of long-term antiretroviral therapy in people with HIV (dated by TCRdb to between 2022 and 2023). About the full investigation: Collection of the earliest samples took place about a decade ahead of the 2015 WHO recommendation for immediate ART, at a time when ART was typically delayed until CD4 counts fell. A retrospective serial study tested whether ART initiation and durable HIV suppression were associated with changes in peripheral blood TRB repertoire composition and diversity. The cohort contributed roughly 190 cryopreserved PBMC samples from about 31 adults with confirmed HIV infection, collected serially over a mean of approximately 6 years (range 1-12). Eleven of the 30 participants with HIV were female. Test extractions of a monoclonal T-cell line alongside 30 to 35 polyclonal samples showed no cross-contamination during QIAcube processing.

Broader findings and caveats from the paper: The samples were dated from about 2004 to 2017, and the ART regimens that were used may be less effective than current ART regimens. Because cell numbers in pre-ART samples were limited, unsorted PBMC were profiled instead of sorted CD4+ and CD8+ T cells. Starting ART was linked to a significant rise in TRB diversity, yet even after long-term ART the diversity remained significantly lower than in transplant donor controls. Compared with controls, HIV repertoires had narrower CDR3 length ranges, and the network structure pointed to an antigen-experienced repertoire that shifted only slightly toward naive after ART. Because PBMC availability was limited, only the TCR beta chain was sequenced, with no alpha chain pairing. At every time point, the repertoire was dominated by expanded TRB clones first identified before ART initiation, although this dominance fluctuated and, in many PLHIV, declined after ART. No data were available on ART adherence, viral resistance or therapy changes, limiting inferences about post-ART repertoire changes.

The immunoSEQ hsTCRB v3.0 assay was used at survey level resolution for TRB variable region sequencing. The targeted TRB sequencing depth was roughly 40,000-55,000 T-cell genomes per sample. TRB libraries were pooled and sequenced on an Illumina MiSeq using a v3 150-cycle kit. Per the source publication's procedure: Repertoire analysis was performed in R inside a reproducible Nextflow workflow that covered QC, data transformation and analysis. Custom analyses were implemented in LymphoSeq2, an R package for AIRR-Seq data exploration. Four samples yielding fewer than 5000 total TRB sequences were excluded, leaving approximately 190 analyzed HIV repertoires. Among the 180 to 200 retained HIV repertoires, about 60 were collected before ART initiation and approximately 130 were collected after ART initiation. Repertoires were downsampled to 5000 TRB nucleotide sequences, with summary statistics averaged over 100 downsampling iterations. TRB sequences were retained for analysis only if CDR3 regions of at least seven amino acids were present. Two measures captured diversity: a Shannon entropy-derived clonality score and the Gini coefficient. In the repertoire networks, any two of the top 5000 CDR3 amino acid sequences were linked whenever the two sequences differed by an edit distance of one. Antigen specificity groups and MHC restriction were predicted for TRB CDR3 amino acid sequences with GLIPH2. To flag known associations with CMV, EBV, HIV or tissue antigens, CDR3 amino acid sequences were compared against VDJdb and McPAS-TCR. Pre-ART, post-ART and control groups were compared with Wilcoxon signed-rank tests and Holm-Bonferroni correction. TCRdb obtained this table from immuneACCESS and retained in-frame rearrangements with V and J assigned. These tables miss some clones; where compared with another copy, unresolved V genes account for less than half of the shortfall, and the remainder is unexplained. V and J calls plus clone size are reproduced from that table; the DNA served to infer D and trimming. This sample lists under 45,000 clones; less than 95% were detected once. The ten largest clones take up under 2.5% of the sample.

Participants were included only if at least one PBMC sample before ART initiation and at least two post-ART samples were available. Treatment was received in the United States of America by all participants with HIV. Before DNA extraction, cryopreserved samples of about 1-11 million PBMC were thawed and then washed. At the time of the earliest PBMC sample, participants with HIV were aged between roughly 20 and 54 years. Each participant contributed PBMC samples from 1-4 timepoints before ART initiation and 2-8 timepoints after ART initiation, with a median of 7 samples. Serial HIV viral load, CD4+ T-cell count, ART history and demographic data were obtained for every participant. A Qiagen kit on a QIAcube was used to extract genomic DNA from unsorted PBMC, with samples processed in batches of 12. The TCR comes from a man aged 25-40 years with HIV. This specimen consisted of unsorted PBMCs, obtained roughly 9.4 years after starting antiretroviral therapy.

The CDR3 protein sequence reads: CASSLRDSTPSQPQHF. Read as DNA, the sequence is TGTGCCAGCAGCTTAAGGGACAGCACACCAAGTCAGCCCCAGCATTTT. Rearrangement joined TRBV7-2 to TRBJ1-5; TRBD1 aligns with 7 central bases. The CDR3 spans 16 residues, from the cysteine through the phenylalanine. Only the CDR3 DNA is retained, 48 bases long and in frame from the first base. The germline V gene yields SGHTA for CDR1 and FQGNSA for CDR2. Trimming leaves V shorter by 2 bases and J shorter by 6 bases, with the junction holding 10 bases beyond the gene matches. With the portions outside the CDR3 filled from the reference TRBV7-2 and TRBJ1-5 genes, the complete variable region becomes GAGVSQSPSNKVTEKGKDVELRCDPISGHTALYWYRQSLGQGLEFLIYFQGNSAPDKSGLPSDRFSAERTGGSVSTLTIQRTQQEDSAVYLCASSLRDSTPSQPQHFGDGTRLSIL.